The next 25 T cell receptor beta chains were all read from a single sample in a study of technical replicates of blood from a few donors. Only in-frame clones appear in the TCRdb table, and some are missing; sequencing was by immunoSEQ multiplex PCR. The table has some 70,000 clones, just under 97% seen once; the top ten hold approximately 0.22%. The sample taken for sequencing was T cells isolated from PBMCs. The receptors shown here come from a human donor in good health.

In nucleotides, the CDR3 is TGTGCCAGCATCGAAACAGGAGCCTCCTACAATGAGCAGTTCTTC. Translation: CASIETGASYNEQFF. The chain carries TRBV27 and TRBJ2-1; D may be TRBD1 (5 bases). The CDR3 covers 15 residues. CDR1 and CDR2 (germline): MNHEY, SMNVEV (reference sequence). The V end lost 7 bases, the J end lost 0 bases, and 13 bases lay between the germline ends.

The chain has TRBV6-1 and TRBJ2-7; D perhaps matches TRBD1 (6 bases). Germline lookup yields CDR1 MNHNS and CDR2 SASEGT. CDR3 length: 12 amino acids. V lost 6 bases and J 5 bases, leaving 11 bases between the germline ends. The CDR3 bases are TGTGCCAGCAGGCTGGGACATCACGAGCAGTACTTC. Translating gives CASRLGHHEQYF.

J is TRBJ1-1 and V is TRBV25-1; D gene unclear. With 8 bases removed from V and 7 bases from J, the gap between germline ends came to 17 bases. The length of the CDR3 is 13 residues. Germline-derived CDR1 and CDR2 are MGHDK and SYGVNS. CDR3 sequence (DNA): TGTGCCAGCGCGCCCTCGGGTTACGGTGAAGCTTTCTTT. It yields the protein CASAPSGYGEAFF. The full variable domain, rest sourced from reference TRBV25-1 and TRBJ1-1, is EADIYQTPRYLVIGTGKKITLECSQTMGHDKMYWYQQDPGMELHLIHYSYGVNSTEKGDLSSESTVSRIRTEHFPLTLESARPSHTSQYLCASAPSGYGEAFFGQGTRLTVV.

The chain employs TRBV7-8 and TRBJ1-1; 8 positions match TRBD1. Germline V CDR1 and CDR2: SGHVS, FQNEAQ. The trim removed 5 bases at V and 5 bases at J, leaving 4 bases unmatched. This CDR3 comprises 13 residues. The CDR3 DNA follows: TGTGCCAGCAGCCCCAGACAGGGGACTGAAGCTTTCTTT. This translates into CASSPRQGTEAFF.

V gene TRBV30 combines with J gene TRBJ1-3; D is undetermined. CDR3 length equals 12 residues. The germline CDR1 and CDR2 sequences are GTSNPN and SVGIG (reference sequence). Trimming removed 3 bases at V and 0 bases at J, with 3 bases between. CDR3 DNA: TGTGCCTGGAGCTACTCTGGAAACACCATATATTTT. Its protein product is CAWSYSGNTIYF.

J is TRBJ1-4 and V is TRBV5-6; D unclear. Per germline, CDR1 SGHDT and CDR2 YYEEEE. Trimming stripped 0 bases from V and 1 base from J, with 7 bases between. The CDR3 sequence is 15 residues long. The DNA of the CDR3 is TGTGCCAGCAGCTTGGATGAGGAAACTAATGAAAAACTGTTTTTT. It is translated as CASSLDEETNEKLFF.

The chain is built from TRBV9 and TRBJ1-1; 9 nucleotides match TRBD1. V shed 2 bases and J 7 bases; nucleotides not matched to a gene: 9. In germline, CDR1 is SGDLS, CDR2 YYNGEE. CDR3 length: 15 amino acids. The CDR3 sequence: CASSVGQGTGHEAFF. The DNA for the CDR3 is TGTGCCAGCAGCGTGGGACAGGGTACCGGTCATGAAGCTTTCTTT.

Here the CDR3 reads CASSPGLTGPQEAFF. CDR3 nucleotides: TGTGCCAGCAGTCCAGGGCTAACAGGGCCCCAGGAAGCTTTCTTT. The V call is TRBV6-5, the J call TRBJ1-1; the D gene is possibly TRBD1 (6 bases). CDR3 length: 15 amino acids. Germline V gives CDR1 MNHEY, CDR2 SVGAGI. Trimming removed 5 bases at V and 8 bases at J, with 21 bases between.

This chain joins TRBV11-2 and TRBJ2-7; D ambiguous. The CDR3 contains 14 residues. V was pared by 0 bases and J by 2 bases, with 8 bases between. CDR1 is SGHAT, CDR2 FQNNGV, per germline. CDR3 residues: CASSLESGTYEQYF. DNA for the CDR3: TGTGCCAGCAGCTTAGAATCAGGTACCTACGAGCAGTACTTC.

The chain combines TRBV27 with TRBJ1-4; 8 nucleotides agree with TRBD1. CDR1 and CDR2 (germline): MNHEY, SMNVEV (reference sequence). The CDR3 length is 15 residues. The junction had 7 bases not matched to a gene; V was cut back by 2 bases and J by 8 bases. The CDR3 sequence is CASSLEDRVGEKLFF. DNA of the CDR3: TGTGCCAGCAGTTTAGAGGACAGGGTGGGGGAAAAACTGTTTTTT.

CDR3 in amino acids: CASSQTRRETQYF. For the CDR3, the DNA is TGTGCCAGCAGCCAGACTAGAAGAGAGACCCAGTACTTC. The V call is TRBV4-2, the J call TRBJ2-5; possibly TRBD2 for D (6 bases). The germline V and J ends were trimmed by 3 bases and 4 bases, with 9 bases remaining between them. This CDR3 is built from 13 residues. Germline values: CDR1 LGHNA, CDR2 YNFKEQ.

The chain links TRBV6-5 to TRBJ1-5; D is possibly TRBD1 (5 bases). The CDR3 contains 14 residues. Per the germline V gene, CDR1 is MNHEY and CDR2 is SVGAGI. The ends were cut back, 2 bases at V and 3 bases at J, with 8 bases in the middle. CDR3 nucleotides: TGTGCCAGCAGTTACGGGGGGTTCAATCAGCCCCAGCATTTT. Its protein is CASSYGGFNQPQHF.

This sequence joins TRBV19 and TRBJ1-2, with TRBD1 matching 10 bases. The CDR3 loop spans 11 amino acids. J lost 7 bases, V lost 8 bases, and 1 base had no gene match. Germline CDR1 LNHDA, CDR2 SQIVND (reference sequence). The CDR3 bases are TGTGCCAGTGGGACAGGGGCTGGCTACACCTTC. Translated: CASGTGAGYTF.

The CDR3 nucleotides are TGTGCCAGCAGCTTAGCGGGACTAGCGGGGGGGATGCAGTACTTC. It is translated as CASSLAGLAGGMQYF. The chain links TRBV7-6 to TRBJ2-7, with TRBD2 identical over 16 bases. With V trimmed by 0 bases and J by 9 bases, 2 bases remained unmatched. CDR1 and CDR2 (germline): SGHVS, FNYEAQ. The CDR3 is 15 residues long.

The V call is TRBV2, the J call TRBJ1-3; TRBD1 matches at 9 bases. Germline lookup yields CDR1 SNHLY and CDR2 FYNNEI. J was trimmed by 4 bases and V by 5 bases; bases with no gene match: 6. The CDR3 totals 15 residues. The CDR3 bases are TGTGCCAGCAGTCCGGGGACAGGGATCGGAAACACCATATATTTT. Its protein is CASSPGTGIGNTIYF.

A remark on this clone: The junction departs from germline at one end; a sequencing error may be responsible. The chain employs TRBV11-3 and TRBJ1-2; 8 bases line up with TRBD1. The CDR3 spans 15 residues. Germline-derived CDR1 and CDR2 are SGHNT and YENEEA. In DNA, the CDR3 is TGTGCCAGCAGCTTAGAGGGACAGGCTAATTATGGCTACACCTTC. Protein: CASSLEGQANYGYTF.

V gene TRBV7-9 combines with J gene TRBJ2-2, with unresolved D. The CDR3 contains 14 residues. Germline assignment: CDR1 SEHNR and CDR2 FQNEAQ (reference sequence). Trimming removed 0 bases at V and 6 bases at J, with 8 bases between. This CDR3 reads CASSLAPRAGELFF. For the CDR3, the DNA is TGTGCCAGCAGCTTAGCTCCCCGTGCCGGGGAGCTGTTTTTT.

In DNA form, the CDR3 reads TGTGCCAGCAGTTGGCACAGGGCTGGAAACACCATATATTTT. Residues: CASSWHRAGNTIYF. This sequence joins TRBV6-5 and TRBJ1-3, with D possibly TRBD1 on 6 matching bases. V was clipped by 4 bases and J by 2 bases, with 9 bases between them. CDR3 length equals 14 residues. Germline CDR1 is MNHEY and CDR2 is SVGAGI.

This CDR3 is CASSLVGISGTYEQYF. The CDR3 DNA reads TGTGCCAGCAGCTTAGTGGGTATAAGCGGAACCTACGAGCAGTACTTC. The chain recombines TRBV11-2 with TRBJ2-7; possibly TRBD2 for D (5 bases). Trimming removed 1 base at V and 2 bases at J, with 15 bases between. The CDR3 sequence is 16 residues long. The germline V gene has CDR1 SGHAT and CDR2 FQNNGV. Full variable domain (missing parts from reference TRBV11-2 and TRBJ2-7): EAGVAQSPRYKIIEKRQSVAFWCNPISGHATLYWYQQILGQGPKLLIQFQNNGVVDDSQLPKDRFSAERLKGVDSTLKIQPAKLEDSAVYLCASSLVGISGTYEQYFGPGTRLTVT.

The V call is TRBV5-4, the J call TRBJ1-2; weak D call: TRBD1 (5 bases). Germline CDR1 is SGHNT and CDR2 is YYREEE (reference sequence). This CDR3 has 14 residues. The ends were cut back, 5 bases at V and 5 bases at J, with 16 bases in the middle. The CDR3 DNA reads as TGTGCCAGCAGGTTTCGGGGGGGGAGGTATGGCTACACCTTC. Protein sequence: CASRFRGGRYGYTF.

This clone is a singleton in its sample. This chain uses TRBV7-2 with TRBJ1-1, with D perhaps matching TRBD1 (5 bases). Germline V gene lookup returns CDR1 SGHTA and CDR2 FQGNSA. This CDR3 spans 14 amino acids. Trimming took off 6 bases at V and 7 bases at J, with 18 bases between the two ends. CDR3 DNA: TGTGCCAGCAGGAAACAGCAGGGCAGTAGTGAAGCTTTCTTT. This translates into CASRKQQGSSEAFF. Full variable domain (rest looked up from reference TRBV7-2 and TRBJ1-1): GAGVSQSPSNKVTEKGKDVELRCDPISGHTALYWYRQSLGQGLEFLIYFQGNSAPDKSGLPSDRFSAERTGGSVSTLTIQRTQQEDSAVYLCASRKQQGSSEAFFGQGTRLTVV.

The chain carries TRBV2 and TRBJ2-3; TRBD1 agrees at 7 bases. Germline trimming cut 6 bases from V and 0 bases from J; bases unmatched to any gene: 6. CDR1 and CDR2 (germline): SNHLY, FYNNEI. This CDR3 is 15 amino acids long. CDR3 loop: CASRAGTASTDTQYF. CDR3 sequence (DNA): TGTGCCAGCAGGGCCGGGACAGCTAGCACAGATACGCAGTATTTT.

This clone was counted a few times. In DNA, the CDR3 is TGTGCCAGCAGCTTTTCCTACTTGCCCCCCGGGGAGCTGTTTTTT. Its translation: CASSFSYLPPGELFF. The chain combines TRBV7-9 with TRBJ2-2, with D uncertain. The germline V gene encodes CDR1 SEHNR and CDR2 FQNEAQ (reference sequence). CDR3 size: 15 residues. Trimming removed 3 bases from V and 6 bases from J, with 14 bases in between. Drawing the rest from reference TRBV7-9 and TRBJ2-2, the complete variable domain is DTGVSQNPRHKITKRGQNVTFRCDPISEHNRLYWYRQTLGQGPEFLTYFQNEAQLEKSRLLSDRFSAERPKGSFSTLEIQRTEQGDSAMYLCASSFSYLPPGELFFGEGSRLTVL.

This rearrangement joins TRBV6-6 to TRBJ2-4; 8 bases map to TRBD1. This CDR3 is built from 16 residues. Germline CDR1 is MNHNY and CDR2 is SVGAGI (reference sequence). Trimming cost V 7 bases and J 0 bases; bases outside gene matches: 8. The CDR3 spells CASTSRTGLAKNIQYF. In nucleotides, the CDR3 is TGTGCCAGCACCAGCAGGACAGGGTTAGCCAAAAACATTCAGTACTTC.

Turning to this clone: The junction departs from germline at one end; a sequencing error may be responsible. CDR3 sequence (DNA): TGTGCCAGCCGGGGCCGGAAAACCCCCACAGACAGGCTCTTC. It translates to CASRGRKTPTDRLF. V is TRBV6-5 and J is TRBJ1-2; a weak D match, TRBD1 (6 bases). Germline values: CDR1 MNHEY, CDR2 SVGAGI. The CDR3 consists of 14 residues.